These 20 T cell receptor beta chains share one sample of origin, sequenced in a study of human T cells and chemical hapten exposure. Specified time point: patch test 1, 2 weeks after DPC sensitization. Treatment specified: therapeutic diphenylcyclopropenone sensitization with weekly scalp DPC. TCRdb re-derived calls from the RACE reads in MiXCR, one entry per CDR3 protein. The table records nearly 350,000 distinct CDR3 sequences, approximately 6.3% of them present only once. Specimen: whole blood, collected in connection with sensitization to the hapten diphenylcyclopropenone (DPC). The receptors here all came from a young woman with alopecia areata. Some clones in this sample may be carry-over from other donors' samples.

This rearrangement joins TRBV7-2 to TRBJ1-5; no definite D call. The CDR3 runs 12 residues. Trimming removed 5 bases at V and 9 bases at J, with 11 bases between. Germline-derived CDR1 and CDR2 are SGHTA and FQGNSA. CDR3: CASSPGNGPQHF. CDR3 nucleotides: TGTGCCAGCAGCCCTGGTAATGGGCCCCAGCATTTT.

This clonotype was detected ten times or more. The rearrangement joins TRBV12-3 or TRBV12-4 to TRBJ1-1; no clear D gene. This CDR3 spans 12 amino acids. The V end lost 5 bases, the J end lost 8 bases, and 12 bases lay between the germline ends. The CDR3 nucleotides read TGTGCCAGCAGTAAGCAGGAGGTGGAAGCTTTCTTT. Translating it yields CASSKQEVEAFF.

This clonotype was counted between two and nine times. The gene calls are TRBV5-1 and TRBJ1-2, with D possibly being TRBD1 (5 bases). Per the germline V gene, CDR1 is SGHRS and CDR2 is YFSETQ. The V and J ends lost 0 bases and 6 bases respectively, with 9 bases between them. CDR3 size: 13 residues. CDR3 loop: CASSLVGEDGYTF. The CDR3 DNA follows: TGCGCCAGCAGCTTGGTAGGGGAGGATGGCTACACCTTC.

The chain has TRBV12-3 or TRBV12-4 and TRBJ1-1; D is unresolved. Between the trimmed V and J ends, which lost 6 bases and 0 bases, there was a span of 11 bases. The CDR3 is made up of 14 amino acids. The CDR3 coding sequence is TGTGCCAGCAGGCGGCGGCTCATGAACACTGAAGCTTTCTTT. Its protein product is CASRRRLMNTEAFF.

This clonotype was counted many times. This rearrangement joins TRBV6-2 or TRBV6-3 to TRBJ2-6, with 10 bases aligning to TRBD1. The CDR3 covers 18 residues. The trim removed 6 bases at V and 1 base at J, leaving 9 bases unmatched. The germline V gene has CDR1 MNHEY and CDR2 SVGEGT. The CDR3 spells CASSPRQGAGSGANVLTF. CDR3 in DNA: TGTGCCAGCAGCCCCAGACAGGGGGCGGGATCTGGGGCCAACGTCCTGACTTTC.

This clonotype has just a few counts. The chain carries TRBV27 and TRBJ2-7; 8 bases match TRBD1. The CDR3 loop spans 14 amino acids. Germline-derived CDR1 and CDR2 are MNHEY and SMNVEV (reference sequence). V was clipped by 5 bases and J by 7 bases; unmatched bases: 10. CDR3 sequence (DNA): TGTGCCAGCAGTCAAGGACAGGGAAAAGGAGAGCAGTACTTC. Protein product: CASSQGQGKGEQYF.

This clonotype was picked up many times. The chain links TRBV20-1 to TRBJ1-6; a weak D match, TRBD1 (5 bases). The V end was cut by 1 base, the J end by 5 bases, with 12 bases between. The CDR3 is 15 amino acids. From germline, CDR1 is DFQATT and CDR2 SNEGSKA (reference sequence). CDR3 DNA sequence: TGCAGTGCTAGAGGTCGACAGATAAATAATTCACCCCTCCACTTT. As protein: CSARGRQINNSPLHF.

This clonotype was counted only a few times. This CDR3 reads CASSLPSRPSYEQYF. Here the CDR3 DNA reads TGTGCCAGCAGCCTCCCAAGTAGGCCTTCCTACGAGCAGTACTTC. This chain uses TRBV5-6 with TRBJ2-7; no definite D call. Trimming stripped 4 bases from V and 1 base from J, with 15 bases between. CDR1 is SGHDT and CDR2 is YYEEEE in the germline V gene. The CDR3 has 15 residues.

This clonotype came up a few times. This chain's CDR3 is CSAREQGANYGYTF. CDR3 nucleotides: TGCAGTGCTAGAGAACAGGGGGCTAACTATGGCTACACCTTC. This rearrangement joins TRBV20-1 to TRBJ1-2; TRBD1 aligns across 8 bases. The junction had 0 bases not matched to a gene; V was cut back by 0 bases and J by 0 bases. This CDR3 is built from 14 residues. Germline values: CDR1 DFQATT, CDR2 SNEGSKA (reference sequence).

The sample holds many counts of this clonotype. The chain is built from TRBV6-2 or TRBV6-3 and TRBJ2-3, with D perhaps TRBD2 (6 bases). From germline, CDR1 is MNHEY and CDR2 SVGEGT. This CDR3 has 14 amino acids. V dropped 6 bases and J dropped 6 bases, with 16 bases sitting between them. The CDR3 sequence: CASSRKEGADTQYF. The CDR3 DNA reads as TGTGCCAGCAGCCGAAAGGAGGGCGCCGATACGCAGTATTTT.

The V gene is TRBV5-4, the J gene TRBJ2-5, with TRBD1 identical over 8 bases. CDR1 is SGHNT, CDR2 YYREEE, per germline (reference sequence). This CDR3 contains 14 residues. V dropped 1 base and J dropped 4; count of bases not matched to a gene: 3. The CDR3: CASSLQGAVETQYF. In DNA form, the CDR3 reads TGTGCCAGCAGCTTGCAGGGGGCGGTAGAGACCCAGTACTTC.

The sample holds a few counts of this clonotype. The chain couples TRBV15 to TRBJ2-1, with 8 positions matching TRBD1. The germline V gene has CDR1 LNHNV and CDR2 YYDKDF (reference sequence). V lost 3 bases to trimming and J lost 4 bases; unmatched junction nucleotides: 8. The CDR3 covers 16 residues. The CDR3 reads CATSRDRENPYNEQFF. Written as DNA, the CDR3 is TGTGCCACCAGCAGGGACAGGGAGAACCCTTACAATGAGCAGTTCTTC.

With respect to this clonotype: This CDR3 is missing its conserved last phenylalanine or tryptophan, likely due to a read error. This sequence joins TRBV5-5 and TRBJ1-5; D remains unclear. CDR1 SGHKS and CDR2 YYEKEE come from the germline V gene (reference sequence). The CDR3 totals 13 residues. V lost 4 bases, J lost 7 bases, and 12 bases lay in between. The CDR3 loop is CASSGSVDQPQHL. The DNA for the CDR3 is TGTGCCAGCAGCGGGTCAGTGGACCAGCCCCAGCATCTT.

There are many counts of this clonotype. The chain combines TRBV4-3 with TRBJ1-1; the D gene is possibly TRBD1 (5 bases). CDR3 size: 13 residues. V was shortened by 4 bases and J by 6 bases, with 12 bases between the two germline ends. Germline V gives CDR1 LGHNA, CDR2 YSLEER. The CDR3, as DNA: TGCGCCAGCAGCCGCTCGGGGGGGTCTGAAGCTTTCTTT. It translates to CASSRSGGSEAFF.

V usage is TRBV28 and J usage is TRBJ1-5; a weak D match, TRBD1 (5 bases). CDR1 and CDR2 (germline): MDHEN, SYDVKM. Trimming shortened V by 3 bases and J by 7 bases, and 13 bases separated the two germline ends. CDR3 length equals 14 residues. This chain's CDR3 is CASSFEAGYQPQHF. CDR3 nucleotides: TGTGCCAGCAGTTTCGAGGCAGGGTACCAGCCCCAGCATTTT.

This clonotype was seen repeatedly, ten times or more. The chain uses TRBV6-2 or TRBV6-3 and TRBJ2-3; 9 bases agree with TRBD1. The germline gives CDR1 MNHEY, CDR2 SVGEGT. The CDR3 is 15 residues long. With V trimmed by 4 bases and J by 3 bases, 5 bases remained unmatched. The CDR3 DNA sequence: TGTGCCAGCAGTTCCACAGGGGGCGCGACAGATACGCAGTATTTT. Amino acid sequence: CASSSTGGATDTQYF.

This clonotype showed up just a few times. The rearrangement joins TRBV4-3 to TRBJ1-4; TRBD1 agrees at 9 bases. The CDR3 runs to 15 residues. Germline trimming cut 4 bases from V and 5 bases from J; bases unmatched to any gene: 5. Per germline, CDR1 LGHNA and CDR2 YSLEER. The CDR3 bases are TGCGCCAGCAGCCTTACAGGGGGCGCGAATGAAAAACTGTTTTTT. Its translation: CASSLTGGANEKLFF.

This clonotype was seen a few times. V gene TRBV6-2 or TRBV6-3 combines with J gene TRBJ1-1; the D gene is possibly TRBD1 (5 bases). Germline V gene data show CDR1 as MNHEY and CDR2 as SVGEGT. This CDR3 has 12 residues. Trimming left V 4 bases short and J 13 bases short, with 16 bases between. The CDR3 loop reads CASSSKGFGGFF. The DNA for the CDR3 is TGTGCCAGCAGTTCCAAGGGGTTCGGGGGTTTCTTT.

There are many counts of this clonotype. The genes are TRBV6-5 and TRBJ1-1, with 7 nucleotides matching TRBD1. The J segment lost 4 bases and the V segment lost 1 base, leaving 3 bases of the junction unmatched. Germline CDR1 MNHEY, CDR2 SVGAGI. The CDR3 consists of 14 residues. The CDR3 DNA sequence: TGTGCCAGCAGTTACTTCTCAGGGGGCACTGAAGCTTTCTTT. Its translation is CASSYFSGGTEAFF.

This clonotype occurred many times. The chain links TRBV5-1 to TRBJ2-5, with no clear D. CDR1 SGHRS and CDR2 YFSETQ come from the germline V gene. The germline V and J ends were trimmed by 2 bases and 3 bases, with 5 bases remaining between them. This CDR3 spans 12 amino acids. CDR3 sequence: CASSLPEETQYF. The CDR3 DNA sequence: TGCGCCAGCAGCTTACCGGAAGAGACCCAGTACTTC.